The 8 T cell receptor beta chains below come from one sample, sequenced in a study of blood T cell repertoires in COVID-19. The assay was immunoSEQ multiplex PCR, and TCRdb's table has in-frame clones only and misses some. The sample has about 210,000 clones, around 81% seen once. Sequencing used PBMCs or T cells enriched from blood (not recorded which). The source is a woman between 50 and 59 years old with acute COVID-19.

The chain has TRBV6-2 or TRBV6-3 and TRBJ2-7, with D possibly TRBD1 on 6 matching bases. Trimming pared 2 bases from V and 0 bases from J, leaving 8 bases between. CDR3 length: 14 amino acids. Germline V CDR1 and CDR2: MNHEY, SVGEGT. CDR3 residues: CASSYRQDSYEQYF. The DNA for the CDR3 is TGTGCCAGCAGTTACCGACAGGACTCCTACGAGCAGTACTTC.

V is TRBV14 and J is TRBJ1-4; D might be TRBD1 (5 bases). The germline gives CDR1 SGHDN, CDR2 FVKESK. Trimming removed 4 bases at V and 1 base at J, with 10 bases between. The CDR3 runs 15 residues. Here the CDR3 reads CASSRWGITNEKLFF. The CDR3 bases are TGTGCCAGCAGCCGGTGGGGCATAACTAATGAAAAACTGTTTTTT.

The chain recombines TRBV7-3 with TRBJ2-3, with 10 bases aligning to TRBD2. V lost 2 bases and J lost 6; bases outside the gene matches: 11. Germline V CDR1 and CDR2: SGHTA, FQGTGA. The CDR3 loop spans 17 amino acids. CDR3 sequence (DNA): TGTGCCAGCAGCTTATCGGGAGCGGGAGGGCCTGAGGATACGCAGTATTTT. Its translation is CASSLSGAGGPEDTQYF.

The chain carries TRBV7-3 and TRBJ1-6, with 9 bases lining up with TRBD1. V shed 4 bases and J 3 bases; nucleotides not matched to a gene: 1. CDR3 length equals 15 residues. Germline values: CDR1 SGHTA, CDR2 FQGTGA. The CDR3 spells CASSSGQGYNSPLHF. The CDR3 nucleotides read TGTGCCAGCAGCTCGGGACAGGGCTATAATTCACCCCTCCACTTT.

This clone turned up a few times. The chain has TRBV19 and TRBJ1-2, with 7 positions matching TRBD1. V was clipped by 3 bases and J by 5 bases; unmatched bases: 6. The germline gives CDR1 LNHDA, CDR2 SQIVND (reference sequence). There are 14 residues in the CDR3. The CDR3 region is CASSIRGQDYGYTF. The DNA for the CDR3 is TGTGCCAGTAGTATCCGCGGACAGGATTATGGCTACACCTTC. The complete variable domain, with remaining parts taken from reference TRBV19 and TRBJ1-2, reads DGGITQSPKYLFRKEGQNVTLSCEQNLNHDAMYWYRQDPGQGLRLIYYSQIVNDFQKGDIAEGYSVSREKKESFPLTVTSAQKNPTAFYLCASSIRGQDYGYTFGSGTRLTVV.

The table lists this clone with a few counts. This chain links TRBV6-4 with TRBJ2-1, with unresolved D. V gave up 2 bases and J gave up 6 bases, with 8 bases separating them. Germline assignment: CDR1 MRHNA and CDR2 SNTAGT. This CDR3 has 13 amino acids. For the CDR3, the DNA is TGTGCCAGCAGTGACAACTTTCGCAATGAGCAGTTCTTC. Residues: CASSDNFRNEQFF.

This clone was seen a single time. This CDR3 is also generated by other DNA sequences in the sample. The genes are TRBV5-4 and TRBJ2-3; D is possibly TRBD2 (5 bases). The CDR3 loop spans 14 amino acids. Germline V gene sequence: CDR1 SGHNT, CDR2 YYREEE (reference sequence). Trimming removed 4 bases from V and 5 bases from J, with 14 bases in between. The CDR3 nucleotides are TGTGCCAGCAGCCCAGGAGGTTGGGAAGATACGCAGTATTTT. This encodes CASSPGGWEDTQYF.

The rearrangement joins TRBV30 to TRBJ2-7, with TRBD1 matching 10 bases. Looked up from germline, CDR1 is GTSNPN and CDR2 is SVGIG (reference sequence). V was pared by 4 bases and J by 7 bases, with 10 bases of the junction left unmatched. The CDR3 is made up of 14 amino acids. The CDR3 DNA reads as TGTGCCTGGACGGGACAGGGGATTTCAGGGGAGCAGTACTTC. Translation: CAWTGQGISGEQYF.